Many counts were recorded for the clone carrying this TCR beta chain. A single record per CDR3 protein comes from TCRdb applying MiXCR to the RACE reads. The data show 62,000 or so distinct CDR3 sequences, approximately 9.9% seen once. The CDR3 sequence is 15 residues long. Deletions cut 7 bases from V and 3 bases from J, with 16 bases between. The sample comes from a study of human T cells and chemical hapten exposure. As for the study in general: Reading of the patch tests, which applied 0.01% DPC to the upper back, occurred at 6 days. Diagnoses of alopecia areata, totalis or universalis occurred in mostly female patients.

This sample's time point: pre-sensitization, week 0. The treatment denotes: therapeutic diphenylcyclopropenone sensitization with weekly scalp DPC. Each donor was an alopecia patient between 18 and 70 years of age who qualified for DPC. The chain recombines TRBV12-3 or TRBV12-4 with TRBJ1-5; possible D gene TRBD1, 6 bases. This clonotype originated in a woman aged 50 to 65 with alopecia areata. Some clones in this sample may be carry-over from other donors' samples. The starting material was whole blood, obtained in connection with sensitization to the hapten diphenylcyclopropenone (DPC). CDR3 coding DNA: TGTGCCAGCACCTTAGGACAGCGCATCAATCAGCCCCAGCATTTT. Its protein product is CASTLGQRINQPQHF.